Listed here are 7 T cell receptor beta chains from one sample, sequenced in a study of cytomegalovirus exposure and HLA in healthy donors. Researchers ran the PCR with 60 Vbeta and 13 Jbeta primers. The protocol was immunoSEQ multiplex PCR, while the TCRdb copy is restricted to in-frame clones and leaves out a portion. The sample consists of over 85,000 clones, around 68% of them appearing once. The sample consisted of PBMCs. Receptors were obtained from a human donor in good health.

This clone showed up just a few times. One end of the junction varies from germline; a read error may be responsible. The V and J genes are TRBV6-5 and TRBJ2-2; possibly TRBD2 for D (5 bases). CDR3 length: 15 amino acids. Germline CDR1 MNHEY, CDR2 SVGAGI. The CDR3 protein is CASSFSPRKFRGAVF. As DNA, the CDR3 is TGTGCCAGCAGTTTTAGCCCGAGAAAGTTCCGGGGAGCTGTTTTT.

This chain connects TRBV27 to TRBJ2-7; 8 bases are shared with TRBD1. The CDR3 extends over 12 amino acids. V lost 6 bases to trimming and J lost 4 bases; unmatched junction nucleotides: 2. Germline CDR1 is MNHEY and CDR2 is SMNVEV (reference sequence). The CDR3 region is CASRRQGYEQYF. CDR3 in DNA: TGTGCCAGCAGGAGACAGGGGTACGAGCAGTACTTC.

The rearrangement uses TRBV15 and TRBJ2-1; 11 positions match TRBD2. This CDR3 spans 15 amino acids. CDR1 is LNHNV, CDR2 YYDKDF, per germline (reference sequence). With 4 bases clipped from V and 6 bases from J, the junction kept 5 bases outside the gene matches. In DNA, the CDR3 is TGTGCCACCAGCACCCCTAGCGGGAGGACCAATGAGCAGTTCTTC. It translates to CATSTPSGRTNEQFF. The whole variable domain, remainder taken from reference TRBV15 and TRBJ2-1, is DAMVIQNPRYQVTQFGKPVTLSCSQTLNHNVMYWYQQKSSQAPKLLFHYYDKDFNNEADTPDNFQSRRPNTSFCFLDIRSPGLGDTAMYLCATSTPSGRTNEQFFGPGTRLTVL.

The rearrangement joins TRBV7-9 to TRBJ2-3; weak D call: TRBD1 (6 bases). The length of the CDR3 is 16 residues. CDR1 is SEHNR, CDR2 FQNEAQ, per germline (reference sequence). V was clipped by 6 bases and J by 0 bases, with 16 bases between them. The CDR3 reads CASSLNTGPSTDTQYF. The CDR3 coding sequence is TGTGCCAGCAGTTTAAATACAGGGCCCAGCACAGATACGCAGTATTTT.

The genes are TRBV15 and TRBJ2-7; 11 positions match TRBD2. Germline V gene data show CDR1 as LNHNV and CDR2 as YYDKDF (reference sequence). The CDR3 is 16 amino acids. Trimming at V came to 0 bases and at J to 7 bases, leaving 8 bases not matched to a gene. The CDR3 region has the DNA TGTGCCACCAGCAGAGATTTGTCTAGCGGGAGGATTGAGCAGTACTTC. As protein: CATSRDLSSGRIEQYF.

This clone turned up a few times. The DNA for the CDR3 is TGTGCCAGCAGTGCCGACAGGTCGGGTTCACCCCTCCACTTT. Translated, it gives CASSADRSGSPLHF. The chain combines TRBV6-5 with TRBJ1-6; a weak D match, TRBD1 (6 bases). V was cut by 5 bases and J by 9 bases, with 14 bases left in between. The germline gives CDR1 MNHEY, CDR2 SVGAGI. The CDR3 totals 14 residues.

The CDR3 DNA follows: TGTGCCAGCAGTTACTCTTGGACATACAACTCCTACGAGCAGTACTTC. Protein product: CASSYSWTYNSYEQYF. This chain links TRBV6-5 with TRBJ2-7; TRBD1 is a possible D gene (5 bases). The CDR3 is 16 amino acids. Trimming removed 0 bases from V and 0 bases from J, with 12 bases in between. The germline V gene has CDR1 MNHEY and CDR2 SVGAGI.